A single sample gave rise to the 6 T cell receptor beta chains below, sequenced in a study of shared T cell receptors in the human thymus. Method: immunoSEQ multiplex PCR; TCRdb's copy keeps in-frame clones and lacks some. The sample consists of 600,000 or so clones, 80% to 90% of them appearing once. These data also formed part of another study, on human thymus T cells.

Sequences were obtained from thymocytes. These TCRs come from a boy under two years old with a congenital heart defect.

The gene calls are TRBV9 and TRBJ2-3; D is perhaps TRBD2 (6 bases). CDR3 length: 14 residues. CDR1 and CDR2 (germline): SGDLS, YYNGEE. V lost 3 bases to trimming and J lost 5 bases, with 13 bases between them. For the CDR3, the DNA is TGTGCCAGCAGCGCTCGGGAGTGGGGAGATACGCAGTATTTT. As protein: CASSAREWGDTQYF.

The chain combines TRBV11-1 with TRBJ1-1; D is possibly TRBD1 (5 bases). CDR1 and CDR2 (germline): SGHAT, FQDESV (reference sequence). This CDR3 has 15 amino acids. V shed 4 bases and J shed 1 base, with 13 bases lying between them. The DNA for the CDR3 is TGTGCCAGCAGCTCTCGGACGGACAAGAACACTGAAGCTTTCTTT. Amino acids: CASSSRTDKNTEAFF.

The V and J genes are TRBV11-3 and TRBJ2-6; D is undetermined. CDR1 is SGHNT and CDR2 is YENEEA in the germline V gene. There are 14 residues in the CDR3. With 6 bases removed from V and 0 bases from J, the gap between germline ends came to 6 bases. The CDR3 DNA reads as TGTGCCAGCAGTAATCGCTCTGGGGCCAACGTCCTGACTTTC. Its translation: CASSNRSGANVLTF.

The rearrangement links TRBV5-4 to TRBJ2-7; 7 nucleotides match TRBD2. CDR1 is SGHNT and CDR2 is YYREEE in the germline V gene (reference sequence). Trimming removed 0 bases from V and 5 bases from J; junction bases left unmatched: 8. This CDR3 region has 15 residues. This CDR3 reads CASSLGRGGSHEQYF. The DNA of the CDR3 is TGTGCCAGCAGCTTGGGTCGCGGGGGTAGCCACGAGCAGTACTTC.

Of note for this clone: Germline and junction disagree at one end, which may indicate a read error. J is TRBJ2-3 and V is TRBV5-5, with D perhaps matching TRBD1 (6 bases). This CDR3 spans 15 amino acids. CDR1 and CDR2 (germline): SGHKS, YYEKEE (reference sequence). In DNA, the CDR3 is TGTGCCAGCAGCTTCCAACAGGGAATCAGGCCTCCCTTGTCTTTT. Amino acids: CASSFQQGIRPPLSF.

The chain combines TRBV5-1 with TRBJ2-4; TRBD2 aligns across 8 bases. The V gene's germline CDR1 is SGHRS and CDR2 YFSETQ. The CDR3 length is 16 residues. With 4 bases clipped from V and 3 bases from J, the junction kept 9 bases outside the gene matches. The CDR3 region has the DNA TGCGCCAGCAGCCCCACCCAAACTAGCGGCAAAAACATTCAGTACTTC. Translated, it gives CASSPTQTSGKNIQYF.